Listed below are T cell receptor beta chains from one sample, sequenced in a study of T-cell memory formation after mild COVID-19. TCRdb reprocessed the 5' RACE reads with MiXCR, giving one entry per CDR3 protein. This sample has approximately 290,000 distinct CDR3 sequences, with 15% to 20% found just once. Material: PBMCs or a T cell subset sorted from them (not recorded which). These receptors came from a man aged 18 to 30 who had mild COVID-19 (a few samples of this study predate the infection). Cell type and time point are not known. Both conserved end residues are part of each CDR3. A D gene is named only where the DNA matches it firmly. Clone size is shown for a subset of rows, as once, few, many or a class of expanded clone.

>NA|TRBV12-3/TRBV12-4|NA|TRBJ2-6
CATTIRGAGANVLTF
TGTGCCACCACAATCAGGGGAGCCGGGGCCAACGTCCTGACTTTC
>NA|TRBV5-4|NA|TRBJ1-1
CASSLRDNLNTEAFF
TGTGCCAGCAGCTTGCGGGACAACCTGAACACTGAAGCTTTCTTT
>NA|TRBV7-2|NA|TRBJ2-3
CASNRDPTDTQYF
TGTGCCAGCAACCGGGACCCTACAGATACGCAGTATTTT
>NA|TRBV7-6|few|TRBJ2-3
CASSSARGWDTQYF
TGTGCCAGCAGCTCCGCCCGTGGGTGGGATACGCAGTATTTT
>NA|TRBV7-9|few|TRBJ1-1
CASAVGGGTEAFF
TGTGCCAGCGCTGTGGGGGGAGGCACTGAAGCTTTCTTT
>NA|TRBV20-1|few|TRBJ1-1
CSARVRHTEAFF
TGCAGTGCTAGGGTCCGACACACTGAAGCTTTCTTT
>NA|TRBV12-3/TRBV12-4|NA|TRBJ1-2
CASSSSDKYGYTF
NA
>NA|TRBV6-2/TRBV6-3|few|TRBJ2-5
CASRPTGTWGETQYF
TGTGCCAGCAGGCCGACCGGGACCTGGGGAGAGACCCAGTACTTC
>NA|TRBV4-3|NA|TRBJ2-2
CASSQGTSNTGELFF
TGCGCCAGCAGCCAAGGGACATCGAACACCGGGGAGCTGTTTTTT
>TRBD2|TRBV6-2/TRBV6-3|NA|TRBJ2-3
CASSYGLAGGFSTDTQYF
TGTGCCAGCAGTTACGGACTAGCGGGGGGATTTAGCACAGATACGCAGTATTTT
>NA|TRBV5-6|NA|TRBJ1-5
CASTERGNQPQHF
TGTGCCAGCACCGAGAGGGGGAATCAGCCCCAGCATTTT
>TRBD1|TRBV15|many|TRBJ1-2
CATSRDLGQGLNYGYTF
TGTGCCACCAGCAGAGATCTGGGACAGGGACTTAACTATGGCTACACCTTC
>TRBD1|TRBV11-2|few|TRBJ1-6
CASSKTRDRNSPLHF
TGTGCCAGCAGCAAAACCCGGGACAGGAATTCACCCCTCCACTTT
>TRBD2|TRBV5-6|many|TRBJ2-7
CASSPGGPYEQYF
TGTGCCAGCAGCCCGGGGGGGCCCTACGAGCAGTACTTC
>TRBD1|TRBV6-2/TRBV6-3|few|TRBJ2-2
CASTDDRGYRELFF
TGTGCCAGCACCGATGACAGGGGTTACAGGGAGCTGTTTTTT
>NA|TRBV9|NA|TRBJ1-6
CASSVEANNSPLHF
TGTGCCAGCAGCGTAGAAGCCAATAATTCACCCCTCCACTTT
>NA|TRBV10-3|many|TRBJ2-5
CAISLALGETQYF
TGTGCCATCAGTCTAGCGCTGGGAGAGACCCAGTACTTC
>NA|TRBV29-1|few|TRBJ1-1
CSALTSWEAFF
TGCAGCGCTTTGACATCCTGGGAAGCTTTCTTT
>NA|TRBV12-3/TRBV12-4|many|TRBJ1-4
CATGPAATVEKLFF
TGTGCCACCGGCCCGGCCGCGACGGTTGAAAAACTGTTTTTT
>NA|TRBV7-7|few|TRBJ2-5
CASSLGRRGETQYF
TGTGCTAGCAGCTTGGGCCGCCGAGGGGAGACCCAGTACTTC